A selection of T cell receptor beta chains follows, all from one sample in a study of identical twins. TCRdb re-called the 5' RACE reads with MiXCR, one entry per CDR3 protein. The table has roughly 240,000 distinct CDR3 sequences, 7% to 8.5% seen once. The same data also went into a second study, on yellow fever vaccine responses in identical twins.

Source material: CD8+ T cells sorted from blood. Source of these receptors: a woman between 18 and 30 years old in good health. Both conserved end residues are trimmed from each CDR3.

v_call,cdr3_aa
TRBV12-3/TRBV12-4,VSSQGTSGITDTQY
TRBV7-8,ASSLVGAEQETQY
TRBV4-1,ASSQDNPTYNEQF
TRBV25-1,ASSEPGQPNEQY
TRBV15,ATSPPYPTDYGYT
TRBV6-1,ASSEKGLMNTEAF
TRBV27,ASSLSPARGKF
TRBV20-1,SALDYEVSNQPQH
TRBV5-1,ASSPRGESNQPQH
TRBV19,ASSVHARSYEQY
TRBV5-5,ASSPGTAPDTQY
TRBV4-1,ASSQAAESSYNEQF
TRBV7-8,ASSLRTGPHNEQF
TRBV20-1,TCPSGDTDTQY
TRBV20-1,SAPRGLAGVGEQY
TRBV9,ASSATGTSGREQF
TRBV20-1,SAVRLYNEQF
TRBV7-8,ASSDRTGGPRNEQF
TRBV7-9,ASRGQGGEPQH
TRBV4-1,ASSQKGTSSNLNEQF
TRBV12-3/TRBV12-4,ASSPGSSTGELF
TRBV5-1,ASSLEQGQTYEQY
TRBV7-7,ASSLGAGGLNEQF
TRBV4-1,ASSQRTSGGVDTQY
TRBV7-6,ASSLERNQPQH
TRBV29-1,SVDEGVEQY
TRBV6-2/TRBV6-3,ASSYSTGGTEAF
TRBV20-1,GLVGGPTDTQY
TRBV2,ASRPLATNEKLF
TRBV7-9,ASSSQTTGAYYNEQF
TRBV6-5,ASSYSGQGSNEQF
TRBV5-1,ASSLGPGVAYEQY
TRBV20-1,SARDGYSNQPQH
TRBV27,ASSLVRSNQPQH
TRBV7-9,ASSLRGQGRSPLH
TRBV7-2,ASSPSGRAQI
TRBV7-6,ASSLTRWGGSDGYT
TRBV6-1,ASSEPDSTRLAAFTGELF
TRBV29-1,SVETGDTQY
TRBV20-1,SARDLYGQGVRNEQF
TRBV3-1,ASSQGGGTDTQY
TRBV7-9,ASSRDHGTEAF